Listed here are 32 T cell receptor beta chains from one sample, sequenced in a study of blood T cell repertoires in COVID-19. Here immunoSEQ multiplex PCR was the method, and the copy in TCRdb shows in-frame clones only, minus some. The sample yields 90,000 to 100,000 clones, 84% seen once. Sequenced: peripheral blood. All receptors come from a man aged 65 to 85 with active or convalescent COVID-19.

The chain employs TRBV29-1 and TRBJ2-1, with D possibly matching TRBD1 (5 bases). The germline gives CDR1 SQVTM, CDR2 ANQGSEA. Deletions cut 4 bases from V and 5 bases from J, with 12 bases between. This CDR3 is built from 13 residues. CDR3 DNA sequence: TGCAGCGTTGTAAGGGGATCGGACAATGAGCAGTTCTTC. As protein: CSVVRGSDNEQFF.

The chain is built from TRBV19 and TRBJ1-3; D gene uncertain. Germline V gene lookup returns CDR1 LNHDA and CDR2 SQIVND (reference sequence). V was shortened by 8 bases and J by 0 bases, with 11 bases between the two germline ends. The CDR3 runs to 14 residues. This CDR3 is CASATVSSGNTIYF. CDR3 sequence (DNA): TGTGCCAGTGCTACAGTTTCCTCTGGAAACACCATATATTTT.

V usage is TRBV7-9 and J usage is TRBJ2-1, with D perhaps matching TRBD1 (7 bases). Per germline, CDR1 SEHNR and CDR2 FQNEAQ (reference sequence). This CDR3 is built from 15 residues. Trimming stripped 6 bases from V and 5 bases from J, with 17 bases between. This chain's CDR3 is CASSSHRGGHNEQFF. DNA of the CDR3: TGTGCCAGCAGTTCGCACAGGGGAGGTCACAATGAGCAGTTCTTC. The full variable domain, with the rest looked up from reference TRBV7-9 and TRBJ2-1, is DTGVSQNPRHKITKRGQNVTFRCDPISEHNRLYWYRQTLGQGPEFLTYFQNEAQLEKSRLLSDRFSAERPKGSFSTLEIQRTEQGDSAMYLCASSSHRGGHNEQFFGPGTRLTVL.

The V gene is TRBV6-6, the J gene TRBJ2-7; D remains ambiguous. Trimming took off 0 bases at V and 4 bases at J, with 4 bases between the two ends. Germline V gene lookup returns CDR1 MNHNY and CDR2 SVGAGI (reference sequence). The length of the CDR3 is 12 residues. The CDR3 coding sequence is TGTGCCAGCAGTTACTCGCAGTACGAGCAGTACTTC. Translated: CASSYSQYEQYF.

This rearrangement joins TRBV28 to TRBJ2-7; 11 bases match TRBD1. The J segment lost 6 bases and the V segment lost 4 bases, leaving 8 bases of the junction unmatched. Germline lookup yields CDR1 MDHEN and CDR2 SYDVKM. The CDR3 runs to 15 residues. This chain's CDR3 is CASSYGTGGMFEQYF. The CDR3 DNA reads as TGTGCCAGCAGTTACGGGACAGGGGGAATGTTCGAGCAGTACTTC.

With respect to this clone: The junction does not match germline at one end; this may be a read error. The rearrangement links TRBV28 to TRBJ1-2, with 11 bases lining up with TRBD1. CDR1 MDHEN and CDR2 SYDVKM come from the germline V gene. The CDR3 consists of 12 residues. For the CDR3, the DNA is TGTGCCAGCAGTCCCCCCAGGACAGGGGGCGGCTTC. Its translation is CASSPPRTGGGF.

The chain is built from TRBV12-3 or TRBV12-4 and TRBJ1-5; D unresolved. V lost 6 bases and J lost 7, with 10 bases in between. This CDR3 contains 12 residues. The chain's CDR3 is CASSPNSQPQHF. In nucleotides, the CDR3 is TGTGCCAGCAGCCCGAACAGCCAGCCCCAGCATTTT.

The rearrangement uses TRBV28 and TRBJ1-5, with a weak D call TRBD1 (5 bases). Trimming took off 2 bases at V and 9 bases at J, with 11 bases between the two ends. Germline V gene sequence: CDR1 MDHEN, CDR2 SYDVKM. The CDR3 loop spans 13 amino acids. The CDR3: CASSLTGRGPQHF. The CDR3 DNA reads TGTGCCAGCAGTTTAACCGGGAGGGGGCCCCAGCATTTT.

J is TRBJ2-5 and V is TRBV3-1 (or the pseudogene TRBV3-2); 11 positions match TRBD1. This CDR3 region has 16 residues. The V gene's germline CDR1 is LGHDT and CDR2 YNNKEL (reference sequence). V gave up 3 bases and J gave up 0 bases; unmatched junction bases: 3. For the CDR3, the DNA is TGTGCCAGCAGCCAGGGGACAGGGGGGTACCAAGAGACCCAGTACTTC. Its protein is CASSQGTGGYQETQYF.

The chain employs TRBV5-4 and TRBJ1-2; no clear D gene. CDR3 length: 14 residues. Germline V gene lookup returns CDR1 SGHNT and CDR2 YYREEE (reference sequence). The V and J ends lost 3 bases and 8 bases respectively, with 17 bases between them. The CDR3 is CASSSPPPRSGYTF. The CDR3 region has the DNA TGTGCCAGCAGCTCCCCTCCCCCTAGGAGCGGCTACACCTTC.

The genes are TRBV5-1 and TRBJ1-6, with D possibly TRBD1 on 6 matching bases. Trimming removed 4 bases at V and 0 bases at J, with 26 bases between. The CDR3 is 21 amino acids. CDR1 is SGHRS and CDR2 is YFSETQ in the germline V gene. The CDR3 DNA reads as TGCGCCAGCAGCCTGGGGCTAAGCTACAGGGCTTCGAGCTCCTATAATTCACCCCTCCACTTT. Its protein is CASSLGLSYRASSSYNSPLHF.

The chain links TRBV30 to TRBJ2-4; D remains ambiguous. Germline V CDR1 and CDR2: GTSNPN, SVGIG (reference sequence). V was trimmed by 1 base and J by 7 bases, leaving 17 bases between them. This CDR3 is 15 amino acids long. CDR3 coding DNA: TGTGCCTGGAGTGGGGCTAACCTCGGTGGTAACATTCAGTACTTC. Translation: CAWSGANLGGNIQYF.

The genes are TRBV6-5 and TRBJ1-6; D call uncertain. The CDR3 extends over 12 amino acids. Trimming cost V 6 bases and J 10 bases, with 10 bases left between them. Germline V lookup: CDR1 MNHEY, CDR2 SVGAGI. The CDR3 protein is CASRLMRSPLHF. The DNA for the CDR3 is TGTGCCAGCAGGCTAATGAGGTCACCCCTCCACTTT.

The CDR3 reads CSPKQGTEAFF. CDR3 bases: TGCAGTCCAAAACAGGGCACTGAAGCTTTCTTT. The chain couples TRBV20-1 to TRBJ1-1, with a possible D match to TRBD1 (6 bases). Trimming removed 8 bases at V and 4 bases at J, with 11 bases between. The CDR3 contains 11 residues. Germline V lookup: CDR1 DFQATT, CDR2 SNEGSKA (reference sequence).

The chain links TRBV14 to TRBJ2-5, with a possible D match to TRBD1 (6 bases). CDR3 length equals 13 residues. V lost 1 base and J lost 5, with 8 bases in between. CDR1 and CDR2 (germline): SGHDN, FVKESK. In nucleotides, the CDR3 is TGTGCCAGCAGCCAAGTTAGGGGGGAGACCCAGTACTTC. Residues: CASSQVRGETQYF.

V and J are TRBV6-4 and TRBJ2-7; D is ambiguous. This CDR3 is 14 amino acids long. Trimming removed 7 bases at V and 0 bases at J, with 13 bases between. Germline V gene lookup returns CDR1 MRHNA and CDR2 SNTAGT. Here the CDR3 DNA reads TGTGCCAGCACCCCCGACATTACCTCCTACGAGCAGTACTTC. Translation: CASTPDITSYEQYF.

This sequence joins TRBV21-1 and TRBJ1-1; the table names TRBD1, a call not compared with the DNA. TRBV21-1 is a known pseudogene. The CDR3 has 16 residues. CDR3 DNA sequence: TGTGCCAGCGGACAGAGACAGGGGTTTATGAACACTGAAGCTTTCTTT. Amino acid sequence: CASGQRQGFMNTEAFF.

The rearrangement links TRBV7-2 to TRBJ1-2, with D unresolved. Germline CDR1 SGHTA, CDR2 FQGNSA. Trimming shortened V by 2 bases and J by 2 bases, and 9 bases separated the two germline ends. CDR3 length equals 14 residues. In nucleotides, the CDR3 is TGTGCCAGCAGCTTAAGTCCGGTGAACTATGGCTACACCTTC. This translates into CASSLSPVNYGYTF.

This clone was counted only a few times. The chain is built from TRBV28 and TRBJ2-7; D is uncertain. The ends were cut back, 5 bases at V and 0 bases at J, with 5 bases in the middle. The CDR3 loop spans 12 amino acids. Germline lookup yields CDR1 MDHEN and CDR2 SYDVKM. CDR3 protein: CASSTSSYEQYF. In nucleotides, the CDR3 is TGTGCCAGCAGTACGAGCTCCTACGAGCAGTACTTC.

The V and J genes are TRBV6-5 and TRBJ2-7, with 11 positions matching TRBD2. Per germline, CDR1 MNHEY and CDR2 SVGAGI. There are 15 residues in the CDR3. Unmatched junction bases numbered 10, after V lost 10 bases and J lost 2 bases. The CDR3 sequence is CATLAGTSGTYEQYF. The CDR3 DNA sequence: TGTGCCACCCTAGCCGGGACTAGCGGAACCTACGAGCAGTACTTC.

The rearrangement joins TRBV6-1 to TRBJ1-6; no definite D call. CDR1 MNHNS and CDR2 SASEGT come from the germline V gene. Trimming took 2 bases from V and 4 from J, leaving 9 bases between them. CDR3 length equals 15 residues. As DNA, the CDR3 is TGTGCCAGCAGTGAATTTGGTCAGTATAATTCACCCCTCCACTTT. Its protein is CASSEFGQYNSPLHF.

V is TRBV4-3 and J is TRBJ2-7, with 12 bases aligning to TRBD1. The germline V gene encodes CDR1 LGHNA and CDR2 YSLEER. This CDR3 has 16 residues. Trimming cost V 1 base and J 6 bases; bases outside gene matches: 7. The CDR3 region is CASSQGSGTGGIEQYF. The DNA of the CDR3 is TGCGCCAGCAGCCAAGGAAGCGGGACAGGGGGCATCGAGCAGTACTTC.

This clone appeared a few times. The chain employs TRBV6-2 or TRBV6-3 and TRBJ2-3; a possible D gene is TRBD2 (5 bases). Germline values: CDR1 MNHEY, CDR2 SVGEGT. Trimming removed 6 bases at V and 2 bases at J, with 18 bases between. CDR3 length: 16 residues. CDR3 in amino acids: CASRPPAPGNTDTQYF. The CDR3 DNA reads TGTGCCAGCAGACCTCCCGCCCCGGGGAACACAGATACGCAGTATTTT.

The chain combines TRBV30 with TRBJ1-5; TRBD1 matches 10 bases. J gave up 6 bases and V 3 bases, and 5 bases lay outside the gene matches. This CDR3 has 14 residues. Germline CDR1 reads GTSNPN; CDR2 reads SVGIG (reference sequence). The CDR3 region is CAWSKDRGGQPQHF. The CDR3 nucleotides read TGTGCCTGGAGCAAGGACAGGGGGGGTCAGCCCCAGCATTTT.

The chain uses TRBV12-3 or TRBV12-4 and TRBJ1-1; D is ambiguous. The ends were cut back, 1 base at V and 8 bases at J, with 11 bases in the middle. The CDR3 contains 13 residues. As DNA, the CDR3 is TGTGCCAGCAGTTTAGAAGGCGGTCGGGAAGCTTTCTTT. It specifies CASSLEGGREAFF.

The CDR3 nucleotides read TGTGCCAGCAGCCTTCGAAAACAGGGGGAGGGAGGTTCCAGAATCCAGTACTTC. Protein product: CASSLRKQGEGGSRIQYF. The V call is TRBV7-8, the J call TRBJ2-5, with D possibly matching TRBD1 (8 bases). Trimming took off 5 bases at V and 10 bases at J, with 32 bases between the two ends. Germline lookup yields CDR1 SGHVS and CDR2 FQNEAQ. The CDR3 is 18 residues long.

The rearrangement links TRBV29-1 to TRBJ2-3, with 7 nucleotides matching TRBD2. The CDR3 covers 13 residues. Looked up from germline, CDR1 is SQVTM and CDR2 is ANQGSEA. V lost 7 bases and J lost 6; bases outside the gene matches: 10. CDR3 nucleotides: TGCAGCGCTCTACTCGGGGGGACGGATACGCAGTATTTT. Translating gives CSALLGGTDTQYF.

The rearrangement links TRBV29-1 to TRBJ2-1; D is ambiguous. Germline CDR1 is SQVTM and CDR2 is ANQGSEA. Trimming cost V 4 bases and J 3 bases, with 4 bases left between them. This CDR3 spans 11 amino acids. Here the CDR3 reads CSVGHYNEQFF. CDR3 DNA sequence: TGCAGCGTTGGACACTACAATGAGCAGTTCTTC.

This clone was picked up a small number of times. The J gene is TRBJ1-2, the V gene TRBV5-6; 7 nucleotides match TRBD1. The J segment lost 4 bases and the V segment lost 4 bases, leaving 13 bases of the junction unmatched. In germline, CDR1 is SGHDT, CDR2 YYEEEE. The CDR3 spans 16 residues. The CDR3 here is CASSRTIRQGSYGYTF. DNA for the CDR3: TGTGCCAGCAGCCGGACAATTCGACAGGGTAGCTATGGCTACACCTTC.

J is TRBJ2-7 and V is TRBV7-2, with 12 bases aligning to TRBD1. The CDR3 spans 18 residues. V lost 1 base to trimming and J lost 0 bases; unmatched junction nucleotides: 7. CDR1 and CDR2 from the germline V gene are SGHTA and FQGNSA. For the CDR3, the DNA is TGTGCCAGCAGCTTAGTAGGGACAGGGGGCCCTAGCTCCTACGAGCAGTACTTC. Its translation is CASSLVGTGGPSSYEQYF.

The V gene is TRBV5-1, the J gene TRBJ1-1; D might be TRBD1 (5 bases). The CDR3 loop spans 15 amino acids. Germline V gene sequence: CDR1 SGHRS, CDR2 YFSETQ. V gave up 0 bases and J gave up 0 bases, with 9 bases separating them. CDR3: CASSLGTSMNTEAFF. The DNA of the CDR3 is TGCGCCAGCAGCTTGGGGACATCCATGAACACTGAAGCTTTCTTT.

The chain links TRBV14 to TRBJ1-2; 8 positions agree with TRBD1. This CDR3 has 14 residues. The J segment lost 6 bases and the V segment lost 2 bases, leaving 5 bases of the junction unmatched. The V gene's germline CDR1 is SGHDN and CDR2 FVKESK. The CDR3 DNA follows: TGTGCCAGCAGCCAATTACAGGGGGTGGATGGCTACACCTTC. It translates to CASSQLQGVDGYTF.